These T cell receptor beta chains were read from a single sample in a study of T cells in Graves' hyperthyroidism and ophthalmopathy. TCRdb called the multiplex PCR reads again in MiXCR, with one record for every CDR3 protein. The sample has more than 300,000 distinct CDR3 sequences; roughly 17% are singletons. Sequenced input: blood. The receptors stem from a woman aged 25-40 years with Graves' hyperthyroidism that later progressed to Graves' ophthalmopathy. CDR3s include the opening cysteine and the closing phenylalanine or tryptophan. The D gene is left open where the match is weak. The size field is filled for only some rows; it gives once, few, many or a size class.

j_call | v_call | clone_size | d_call | cdr3_nt | cdr3_aa
TRBJ2-3 | TRBV6-6 | many | TRBD1 | TGTGCCAGCAGTTACTCGGGACAGCCTTCAGATACGCAGTATTTT | CASSYSGQPSDTQYF
TRBJ2-5 | TRBV28 | . | . | TGTGCCAGCAGCGGGATTCCGAACATGGGGGAGACCCAGTACTTC | CASSGIPNMGETQYF
TRBJ2-7 | TRBV5-5 | many | TRBD2 | TGTGCCAGCAGCGAAAGGACAGCGGGGGGCGGGGAGCAGTACTTC | CASSERTAGGGEQYF
TRBJ2-1 | TRBV10-3 | many | TRBD2 | TGTGCCATCAGTGATACTAGCGAGAATGAGCAGTTCTTC | CAISDTSENEQFF
TRBJ1-3 | TRBV4-2 | few | . | TGTGCCAGCAGCCAAGGACCGGACCATGGAAACACCATATATTTT | CASSQGPDHGNTIYF
TRBJ2-3 | TRBV6-5 | few | TRBD2 | TGTGCCAGCAGTTCCCCCCTAGCGGGAGTAGATACGCAGTATTTT | CASSSPLAGVDTQYF
TRBJ1-1 | TRBV5-1 | . | TRBD1 | TGCGCCAGCAGCTTGGGGCACAGGGGCCTATTGAACACTGAAGCTTTCTTT | CASSLGHRGLLNTEAFF
TRBJ2-2 | TRBV6-5 | . | . | TGTGCCAGCAGTTACACGGGGCACGGGGAGCTGTTTTTT | CASSYTGHGELFF
TRBJ1-4 | TRBV7-9 | few | . | TGTGCCAGCAGCCCCTCAAACTTATTTTCGAGGGAAAAACTGTTTTTT | CASSPSNLFSREKLFF
TRBJ2-3 | TRBV29-1 | few | TRBD1 | TGCAGCGTTGAATTAGGGACAGGCACAGATACGCAGTATTTT | CSVELGTGTDTQYF
TRBJ1-1 | TRBV2 | many | . | TGTGCCAGCGAGCAACAGGGTTTCACTGAAGCTTTCTTT | CASEQQGFTEAFF
TRBJ2-4 | TRBV5-8 | few | TRBD2 | TGTGCCAGCAGCCAACGCGGGGGAACCAAAAACATTCAGTACTTC | CASSQRGGTKNIQYF
TRBJ2-2 | TRBV27 | many | TRBD1 | TGTGCCAGCAGATCACAGGGGGCGACCGGGGAGCTGTTTTTT | CASRSQGATGELFF
TRBJ2-7 | TRBV20-1 | many | TRBD2 | TGCAGTGCTATGTCTATGGCTAGCGGCTATCCCATATACGAGCAGTACTTC | CSAMSMASGYPIYEQYF
TRBJ1-1 | TRBV2 | many | TRBD1 | TGTGCCAGCCGAAGGGACAGGGGGCGATATACTGAAGCTTTCTTT | CASRRDRGRYTEAFF
TRBJ1-2 | TRBV28 | many | . | TGTGCCAGCAGTTTAATGAGGGAGGGCTACACCTTC | CASSLMREGYTF
TRBJ2-1 | TRBV30 | many | TRBD2 | TGTGCCTCAACCACTAGCGGCTCCTACAATGAGCAGTTCTTC | CASTTSGSYNEQFF
TRBJ1-2 | TRBV28 | few | . | TGTGCCAGCAGTCCCGATGAAGATGGCTACACCTTC | CASSPDEDGYTF
TRBJ1-4 | TRBV7-9 | few | . | TGTGCCAGCAGCGCAACGGGGGGCAGCGAGGAAAAACTGTTTTTT | CASSATGGSEEKLFF
TRBJ2-7 | TRBV7-9 | few | . | TGTGCCAGCAGCTTAGGGGAGGCAGGCTCCTACGAGCAGTACTTC | CASSLGEAGSYEQYF
TRBJ2-3 | TRBV9 | many | . | TGTGCCAGCAGCGTAGAGCCCAGTGTTCGCACAGATACGCAGTATTTT | CASSVEPSVRTDTQYF
TRBJ1-2 | TRBV28 | many | . | TGTGCCACCACCGCGGGGGTAGGCTACACCTTC | CATTAGVGYTF
TRBJ1-5 | TRBV6-1 | . | . | TGTGCCAGCAGCTCTTCCGGTCAGCCCCAGCATTTT | CASSSSGQPQHF
TRBJ2-7 | TRBV7-9 | . | . | TGTGCCAGCAGCTTTACAACAGGGTTACCCTACGAGCAGTACTTC | CASSFTTGLPYEQYF
TRBJ2-5 | TRBV11-2 | . | . | TGTGCCGGGTCGCGTAGGGGTCAAGAGACCCAGTACTTC | CAGSRRGQETQYF
TRBJ1-1 | TRBV12-3/TRBV12-4 | . | . | TGTGCCATCAATAACATCCTCATGAACACTGAAGCTTTCTTT | CAINNILMNTEAFF
TRBJ2-7 | TRBV6-1 | . | TRBD2 | TGTGCCAGCACACATAGCGGGGTTAGGGAGCAGTACTTC | CASTHSGVREQYF
TRBJ2-5 | TRBV10-3 | many | . | TGTGCCATCAGTGACAGACCTCAAGAGACCCAGTACTTC | CAISDRPQETQYF
TRBJ1-2 | TRBV12-3/TRBV12-4 | . | TRBD1 | TGTGCCAGCAGCCACACCGGGACAGGGCTGTATGGCTACACCTTC | CASSHTGTGLYGYTF
TRBJ2-1 | TRBV27 | many | . | TGTGCCAGCACCTTGGACCCACTTGAGCAGTTCTTC | CASTLDPLEQFF
TRBJ1-6 | TRBV10-3 | . | . | TGTGCCATCAGTGCCCGGGACACTTATAATTCACCCCTCCACTTT | CAISARDTYNSPLHF
TRBJ2-3 | TRBV27 | many | . | TGTGCCAGCAGTCCGATTCAGGGAGAAGGAACAGATACGCAGTATTTT | CASSPIQGEGTDTQYF
TRBJ2-3 | TRBV6-5 | . | TRBD1 | TGTGCCAGCAGTTACCAACACGACAGGGATGATATAGATACGCAGTATTTT | CASSYQHDRDDIDTQYF
TRBJ2-7 | TRBV28 | few | TRBD1 | TGTGCCAGCAGTCCGGGACAGGGGATGGACTACGAGCAGTACTTC | CASSPGQGMDYEQYF
TRBJ2-7 | TRBV20-1 | few | TRBD2 | TGCAGTGCTAGACGACTGGGACTAGCGGGGTCCTACGAGCAGTACTTC | CSARRLGLAGSYEQYF
TRBJ2-7 | TRBV27 | many | TRBD1 | TGTGCCAGCAGTTTACTGGGACAGGGGGCAGGTGAGCAGTACTTC | CASSLLGQGAGEQYF
TRBJ1-2 | TRBV6-9 | few | . | TGTGCCAGCAGTTATTCCGGGAATTCTGGCTACACCTTC | CASSYSGNSGYTF
TRBJ1-1 | TRBV10-2 | once | . | TGCGCCAGCAGTGAGTCCGGGGTAGGCACTGAAGCTTTCTTT | CASSESGVGTEAFF
TRBJ2-7 | TRBV10-3 | . | TRBD2 | TGTACCATCAGTGCGTCGACTGGGCCCAAGGGGGTTAGCGGGAGGGCCTACGAGCAGTACTTC | CTISASTGPKGVSGRAYEQYF
TRBJ1-3 | TRBV25-1 | . | TRBD1 | TGTGCCAGCAGTGGGGACAGGGTCGCAGGAAACACCATATATTTT | CASSGDRVAGNTIYF
TRBJ1-1 | TRBV7-9 | . | . | TGTGCCAGCAGCTCCCGCGGGGCTGAAGCTTTCTTT | CASSSRGAEAFF
TRBJ2-2 | TRBV11-2 | . | . | TGTGCCAGCAGTCGCCATGGGTTAGCGAGCACCGGGGAGCTGTTTTTT | CASSRHGLASTGELFF
TRBJ2-7 | TRBV28 | many | . | TGTGCCAGCAGTCCGTGGACAGAACCCTACGAGCAGTACTTC | CASSPWTEPYEQYF
TRBJ1-2 | TRBV20-1 | many | . | TGCAGTGCTAGCCAGATCACGCCCTATGGCTACACCTTC | CSASQITPYGYTF
TRBJ2-3 | TRBV19 | many | . | TGTGCCAGTAGTATGGGCCGGGACTGGCTCGGGACAGATACGCAGTATTTT | CASSMGRDWLGTDTQYF
TRBJ1-6 | TRBV30 | . | . | TGTGCCTGGAGTGTATCGTGGCAGGAGTTCGGGTCACCCCTCCACTTT | CAWSVSWQEFGSPLHF
TRBJ1-5 | TRBV12-3/TRBV12-4 | many | . | TGTGCCAGCACCCGGGGCAGCCATCAGCCCCAGCATTTT | CASTRGSHQPQHF
TRBJ1-5 | TRBV12-3/TRBV12-4 | many | . | TGTGCCAGCAGTTTTAGGCAGAGTAGCAATCAGCCCCAGCATTTT | CASSFRQSSNQPQHF
TRBJ2-3 | TRBV4-2 | few | . | TGTGCCAGCAGCCAAGTAGGCTTATTCAGCCCCTCCACAGATACGCAGTATTTT | CASSQVGLFSPSTDTQYF
TRBJ2-7 | TRBV5-1 | few | TRBD1 | TGCGCCAGCAGCCTCTGGACAGGCAAGACCTACGAGCAGTACTTC | CASSLWTGKTYEQYF
TRBJ2-5 | TRBV29-1 | . | . | TGCAGCGTTGAGGTTCCGGGCGTTCACCAAGAGACCCAGTACTTC | CSVEVPGVHQETQYF
TRBJ2-4 | TRBV11-2 | many | . | TGTGCCAGCAGCCCTGGAGGGGATCGCGCCAAAAACATTCAGTACTTC | CASSPGGDRAKNIQYF
TRBJ2-3 | TRBV20-1 | few | TRBD2 | TGCAGTGCTTTACTAGCGGGAGTTTGGACAGATACGCAGTATTTT | CSALLAGVWTDTQYF
TRBJ2-1 | TRBV2 | . | TRBD2 | TGTGCCAGCAGTGTCAGGACTAGCGGATACAATGAGCAGTTCTTC | CASSVRTSGYNEQFF
TRBJ1-5 | TRBV12-3/TRBV12-4 | many | TRBD1 | TGTGCCAGCACCGTACAGGGGGCGCTGGGGCCCCAGCATTTT | CASTVQGALGPQHF
TRBJ1-5 | TRBV18 | . | TRBD1 | TGTGCCAGCTCTCCGGGACAGCACAATCAGCCCCAGCATTTT | CASSPGQHNQPQHF
TRBJ2-7 | TRBV28 | many | TRBD2 | TGTGCCAGCAGCCCCCGGGGGGGAACAAGATACGAGCAGTACTTC | CASSPRGGTRYEQYF
TRBJ2-1 | TRBV27 | . | TRBD2 | TGTGCCAGCAATAGCGGGAGGGCCGGGACTGAGCAGTTCTTC | CASNSGRAGTEQFF
TRBJ2-1 | TRBV6-1 | many | . | TGTGCCACCCTCCCCTTAGCGGTGGGGAGCAATGAGCAGTTCTTC | CATLPLAVGSNEQFF
TRBJ2-7 | TRBV19 | . | . | TGTGCCAGTAGTATGGACGTGGGGCCGACCTACGAGCAGTACTTC | CASSMDVGPTYEQYF